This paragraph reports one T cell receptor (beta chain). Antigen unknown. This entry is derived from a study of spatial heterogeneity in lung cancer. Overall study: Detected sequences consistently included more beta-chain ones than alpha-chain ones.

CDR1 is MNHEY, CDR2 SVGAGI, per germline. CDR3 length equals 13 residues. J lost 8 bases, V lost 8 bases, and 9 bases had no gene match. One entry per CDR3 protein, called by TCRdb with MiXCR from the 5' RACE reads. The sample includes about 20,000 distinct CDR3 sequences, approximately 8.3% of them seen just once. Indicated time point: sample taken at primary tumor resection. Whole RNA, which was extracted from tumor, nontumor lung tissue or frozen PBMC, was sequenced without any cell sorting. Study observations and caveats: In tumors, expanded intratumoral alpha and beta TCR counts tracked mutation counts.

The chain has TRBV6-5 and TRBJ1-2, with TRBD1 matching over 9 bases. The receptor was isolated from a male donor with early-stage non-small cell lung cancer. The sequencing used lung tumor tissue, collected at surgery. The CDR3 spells CASSGTGPGGYTF. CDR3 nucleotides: TGTGCCAGCTCCGGGACAGGGCCGGGGGGCTACACCTTC.